The source of this T cell receptor beta chain is a study of T cells in Graves' hyperthyroidism and ophthalmopathy. The wider study: Before treatment of any kind, peripheral blood was taken at initial diagnosis. Study observations and caveats: Ophthalmopathy and stable hyperthyroidism were separated by a 13 V-J model.

Authors of the study amplified TCR beta CDR3 regions from RNA transcripts. The HTBI primer set was used in a first-round RT-PCR of the TCR CDR3. TCRdb used MiXCR to reprocess the multiplex PCR reads, holding one entry per CDR3 protein. This sample has nearly 600,000 distinct CDR3 sequences, with 14% found just once. Ten or more counts support this clonotype. Its antigen is still unknown. Germline V gene sequence: CDR1 LGHDT, CDR2 YNNKEL (reference sequence). The CDR3 sequence is 12 residues long. Trimming took 3 bases from V and 8 from J, leaving 10 bases between them. Sequenced: blood. The clonotype comes from a woman younger than 30 with Graves' ophthalmopathy. This chain links TRBV3-1 with TRBJ1-2; D is perhaps TRBD1 (5 bases). CDR3 amino acids: CASSQPEGGYTF. The CDR3 nucleotides read TGTGCCAGCAGCCAGCCGGAGGGGGGCTACACCTTC.